What follows are 28 T cell receptor beta chains derived from one specimen sequenced in a study of blood T cell repertoires in COVID-19. Here immunoSEQ multiplex PCR was the method, and the copy in TCRdb shows in-frame clones only, minus some. The sample includes approximately 190,000 clones, roughly four fifths of them seen just once. Sequences were obtained from PBMCs or T cells enriched from blood (not recorded which). All receptors come from a man aged 35-49 years who had recovered from COVID-19.

V and J are TRBV4-1 and TRBJ2-1, with 8 nucleotides matching TRBD1. Germline CDR1 and CDR2: MGHRA and YSYEKL. Losses at the gene ends were 0 bases for V and 0 bases for J; bases not matched to a gene: 7. The CDR3 loop spans 18 amino acids. The CDR3 DNA reads TGCGCCAGCAGCCAAGACCGGCGGACAGGGAGCTCCTACAATGAGCAGTTCTTC. The encoded protein is CASSQDRRTGSSYNEQFF.

The chain joins TRBV5-4 to TRBJ1-2; TRBD1 agrees at 8 bases. Trimming removed 4 bases from V and 8 bases from J; junction bases left unmatched: 7. The CDR3 extends over 13 amino acids. Germline lookup yields CDR1 SGHNT and CDR2 YYREEE (reference sequence). The CDR3 loop is CASSSRGLYGYTF. The CDR3 DNA follows: TGTGCCAGCAGCAGCAGGGGGCTTTACGGCTACACCTTC.

The chain has TRBV25-1 and TRBJ1-1, with a weak D call TRBD1 (6 bases). This CDR3 comprises 14 residues. Trimming took 0 bases from V and 7 from J, leaving 12 bases between them. Germline values: CDR1 MGHDK, CDR2 SYGVNS. The CDR3 DNA follows: TGTGCCAGCAGTGAATATGGACAGCGAAGTGAAGCTTTCTTT. Its protein is CASSEYGQRSEAFF.

The V and J genes are TRBV6-2 or TRBV6-3 and TRBJ2-7; 11 nucleotides match TRBD1. The V and J ends lost 6 bases and 9 bases, in that order; junction bases with no gene match: 7. The CDR3 loop spans 13 amino acids. Germline CDR1 and CDR2: MNHEY and SVGEGT. CDR3 nucleotides: TGTGCCAGCAGCGGACAGGGGGCCCTGCGGCAGTACTTC. This sequence encodes CASSGQGALRQYF.

Only a few counts were recorded for this clone. The gene calls are TRBV12-3 or TRBV12-4 and TRBJ1-2, with D tentatively TRBD1 (6 bases). V was pared by 7 bases and J by 4 bases, with 13 bases between. The CDR3 runs to 13 residues. CDR3 loop: CASIHREGYGYTF. The CDR3 nucleotides read TGTGCCAGCATTCACAGGGAAGGCTATGGCTACACCTTC.

The chain carries TRBV4-3 and TRBJ2-2; 9 nucleotides match TRBD2. Germline lookup yields CDR1 LGHNA and CDR2 YSLEER. The V and J ends lost 3 bases and 6 bases, in that order; junction bases with no gene match: 14. The CDR3 has 18 amino acids. CDR3 residues: CASSHLGGRGGAAGELFF. The DNA for the CDR3 is TGCGCCAGCAGCCACCTTGGGGGTCGCGGGGGGGCCGCCGGGGAGCTGTTTTTT.

This chain uses TRBV7-9 with TRBJ2-1, with 7 bases that match TRBD1. Trimming removed 6 bases from V and 6 bases from J; junction bases left unmatched: 14. The CDR3 sequence is 16 residues long. CDR1 is SEHNR and CDR2 is FQNEAQ in the germline V gene (reference sequence). In DNA form, the CDR3 reads TGTGCCAGCAGTGACCTCACGACAGGGAGTAGCAATGAGCAGTTCTTC. It encodes CASSDLTTGSSNEQFF.

The rearrangement joins TRBV9 to TRBJ1-6; D ambiguous. CDR1 is SGDLS and CDR2 is YYNGEE in the germline V gene. V lost 0 bases, J lost 7 bases, and 8 bases lay in between. This CDR3 is built from 14 residues. CDR3 protein: CASSVVATNSPLHF. CDR3 nucleotide sequence: TGTGCCAGCAGCGTAGTAGCTACAAATTCACCCCTCCACTTT.

This chain uses TRBV5-5 with TRBJ2-1, with 8 bases matching TRBD2. V dropped 0 bases and J dropped 1; count of bases not matched to a gene: 3. Germline-derived CDR1 and CDR2 are SGHKS and YYEKEE (reference sequence). The CDR3 runs 16 residues. This chain's CDR3 is CASSLEAGASYNEQFF. The CDR3 DNA sequence: TGTGCCAGCAGCTTGGAAGCGGGGGCTTCCTACAATGAGCAGTTCTTC.

The chain carries TRBV5-1 and TRBJ2-5; a possible D gene is TRBD1 (5 bases). The CDR3 loop spans 15 amino acids. V gave up 5 bases and J gave up 1 base, with 15 bases separating them. Germline-derived CDR1 and CDR2 are SGHRS and YFSETQ. DNA for the CDR3: TGCGCCAGCAGTCCGCAGGACACCGTCCAAGAGACCCAGTACTTC. This encodes CASSPQDTVQETQYF.

This chain connects TRBV4-1 to TRBJ1-2; 8 bases are a match to TRBD1. Germline CDR1 MGHRA, CDR2 YSYEKL. The CDR3 runs to 15 residues. J lost 7 bases, V lost 0 bases, and 7 bases had no gene match. CDR3 sequence: CASSQDQPTGVGYTF. The CDR3 DNA reads TGCGCCAGCAGCCAAGATCAGCCGACAGGGGTTGGCTACACCTTC.

This clone has just a few counts. The CDR3 DNA is TGTGCCAGCAGCTTATCGACAGGGGGAAATGAGCAGTTCTTC. Translation: CASSLSTGGNEQFF. V and J are TRBV7-2 and TRBJ2-1; the match to TRBD1 covers 9 bases. Germline CDR1 reads SGHTA; CDR2 reads FQGNSA. The CDR3 consists of 14 residues. V was clipped by 2 bases and J by 7 bases; unmatched bases: 3.

The V gene is TRBV27, the J gene TRBJ1-1, with a possible D match to TRBD1 (6 bases). Germline-derived CDR1 and CDR2 are MNHEY and SMNVEV (reference sequence). V was cut by 5 bases and J by 3 bases, with 28 bases left in between. The CDR3 spans 19 residues. In DNA form, the CDR3 reads TGTGCCAGCAGTCCCCGTCATACAGGGAACTCAGGGTCGGACACTGAAGCTTTCTTT. It codes for CASSPRHTGNSGSDTEAFF.

The chain recombines TRBV27 with TRBJ1-1; a possible D gene is TRBD1 (5 bases). The CDR3 is 13 residues long. Germline assignment: CDR1 MNHEY and CDR2 SMNVEV (reference sequence). Trimming cost V 2 bases and J 7 bases, with 11 bases left between them. The DNA of the CDR3 is TGTGCCAGCAGTTTAATAGGGGCGAATGAAGCTTTCTTT. Translated, it gives CASSLIGANEAFF.

The chain employs TRBV6-5 and TRBJ1-2; perhaps TRBD1 as D (5 bases). CDR1 and CDR2 (germline): MNHEY, SVGAGI. This CDR3 comprises 13 residues. V shed 4 bases and J shed 7 bases, with 13 bases lying between them. CDR3 amino acids: CASSSLGHLGYTF. CDR3 nucleotide sequence: TGTGCCAGCAGTTCCCTCGGACATCTTGGCTACACCTTC.

The genes are TRBV6-1 and TRBJ1-1; 7 nucleotides agree with TRBD1. Germline V lookup: CDR1 MNHNS, CDR2 SASEGT. V was pared by 1 base and J by 2 bases, with 4 bases of the junction left unmatched. This CDR3 contains 15 residues. The DNA for the CDR3 is TGTGCCAGCAGTGAAGTCTCAGGGGGAAACACTGAAGCTTTCTTT. Translation gives CASSEVSGGNTEAFF.

The chain uses TRBV15 and TRBJ1-6, with D possibly TRBD1 on 5 matching bases. V lost 3 bases to trimming and J lost 2 bases, with 11 bases between them. Germline V gene data show CDR1 as LNHNV and CDR2 as YYDKDF (reference sequence). The CDR3 runs to 16 residues. CDR3 protein: CATSSGGHAYNSPLHF. The CDR3 bases are TGTGCCACCAGCAGTGGTGGACATGCCTATAATTCACCCCTCCACTTT.

The CDR3 is CASSPGLATDTQYF. In DNA form, the CDR3 reads TGTGCCAGCAGTCCGGGACTAGCGACGGATACGCAGTATTTT. The rearrangement links TRBV2 to TRBJ2-3; 10 nucleotides line up with TRBD2. This CDR3 comprises 14 residues. Germline CDR1 and CDR2: SNHLY and FYNNEI. V was pared by 5 bases and J by 6 bases, with 5 bases of the junction left unmatched.

The table lists this clone with a count of one. This chain joins TRBV11-2 and TRBJ1-2; D gene uncertain. CDR1 SGHAT and CDR2 FQNNGV come from the germline V gene. This CDR3 contains 12 residues. The V end was cut by 5 bases, the J end by 6 bases, with 10 bases between. The CDR3 DNA is TGTGCCAGCAGCGCCGAGGGTAATGGCTACACCTTC. It yields the protein CASSAEGNGYTF.

V and J are TRBV19 and TRBJ1-2; 7 positions agree with TRBD1. CDR1 LNHDA and CDR2 SQIVND come from the germline V gene (reference sequence). The V and J ends lost 7 bases and 6 bases, in that order; junction bases with no gene match: 8. The CDR3 has 13 residues. The CDR3 reads CASTETGTNGYTF. CDR3 DNA sequence: TGTGCCAGTACGGAGACAGGGACGAATGGCTACACCTTC.

V usage is TRBV4-1 and J usage is TRBJ2-7; the match to TRBD1 covers 11 bases. V lost 2 bases to trimming and J lost 3 bases; unmatched junction nucleotides: 3. This CDR3 comprises 15 residues. Germline CDR1 MGHRA, CDR2 YSYEKL. CDR3 residues: CASSQTGTGGYEQYF. The CDR3, as DNA: TGCGCCAGCAGCCAAACCGGGACAGGGGGCTACGAGCAGTACTTC.

The gene calls are TRBV6-5 and TRBJ1-2, with D possibly being TRBD1 (6 bases). CDR3 length: 15 residues. The V end was cut by 5 bases, the J end by 4 bases, with 17 bases between. Germline V gives CDR1 MNHEY, CDR2 SVGAGI. The CDR3 DNA sequence: TGTGCCAGCAGTCCCTATAGCGGGGGCGCCTATGGCTACACCTTC. Translating gives CASSPYSGGAYGYTF.

The CDR3 loop is CASSVGNTDGYTF. DNA of the CDR3: TGTGCCAGCAGCGTAGGTAATACGGATGGCTACACCTTC. The J gene is TRBJ1-2, the V gene TRBV9, with D unresolved. The CDR3 covers 13 residues. V was clipped by 0 bases and J by 6 bases, with 9 bases between them. CDR1 is SGDLS, CDR2 YYNGEE, per germline.

The V gene is TRBV7-9, the J gene TRBJ2-3; D is perhaps TRBD2 (6 bases). This CDR3 is built from 16 residues. Deletions cut 3 bases from V and 3 bases from J, with 16 bases between. Germline V gives CDR1 SEHNR, CDR2 FQNEAQ (reference sequence). CDR3 protein: CASSFLGGVGTDTQYF. CDR3 sequence (DNA): TGTGCCAGCAGCTTCTTAGGAGGGGTGGGGACAGATACGCAGTATTTT.

The V call is TRBV6-5, the J call TRBJ1-5, with TRBD1 matching over 7 bases. The V and J ends lost 6 bases and 7 bases, in that order; junction bases with no gene match: 6. This CDR3 spans 13 amino acids. Germline CDR1 MNHEY, CDR2 SVGAGI. In nucleotides, the CDR3 is TGTGCCAGCAGCGGGACAGTGGGGCAGCCCCAGCATTTT. It yields the protein CASSGTVGQPQHF.

The V call is TRBV6-5, the J call TRBJ1-2; D is uncertain. Between the trimmed V and J ends, which lost 5 bases and 5 bases, there was a span of 12 bases. Per the germline V gene, CDR1 is MNHEY and CDR2 is SVGAGI. CDR3 length: 13 amino acids. In DNA form, the CDR3 reads TGTGCCAGCAGTCCTGCGGGCTTTTATGGCTACACCTTC. It specifies CASSPAGFYGYTF.

This rearrangement joins TRBV10-3 to TRBJ2-2; TRBD1 matches at 9 bases. Germline V gives CDR1 ENHRY, CDR2 SYGVKD. J lost 4 bases, V lost 4 bases, and 4 bases had no gene match. CDR3 length equals 15 residues. The CDR3 region has the DNA TGTGCCATCAGTGGACAGGGGGGAAGCACCGGGGAGCTGTTTTTT. It is translated as CAISGQGGSTGELFF.

The rearrangement links TRBV7-8 to TRBJ1-2, with D possibly being TRBD1 (6 bases). Trimming took off 5 bases at V and 2 bases at J, with 12 bases between the two ends. The CDR3 contains 14 residues. Germline lookup yields CDR1 SGHVS and CDR2 FQNEAQ. CDR3: CASSADRLNYGYTF. DNA for the CDR3: TGTGCCAGCAGCGCGGACAGATTAAACTATGGCTACACCTTC.